The 13 T cell receptor beta chains given below trace back to one sample, sequenced in a study of T cells in Graves' hyperthyroidism and ophthalmopathy. TCR beta CDR3 sequences were amplified from RNA transcripts. Using the HTBI primer set, a first-round RT-PCR was run on the TCR CDR3. TCRdb re-called the multiplex PCR reads with MiXCR, one entry per CDR3 protein. In the table there are 280,000 or so distinct CDR3 sequences, around 25% of which are singletons. Sequenced material: blood. These receptors originate from a man aged 35 to 55 with Graves' hyperthyroidism that later progressed to Graves' ophthalmopathy.

The sample holds many counts of this clonotype. The chain is built from TRBV6-2 or TRBV6-3 and TRBJ2-7, with D perhaps TRBD2 (6 bases). The CDR3 loop spans 14 amino acids. Looked up from germline, CDR1 is MNHEY and CDR2 is SVGEGT. Trimming cost V 6 bases and J 0 bases, with 12 bases left between them. Here the CDR3 DNA reads TGTGCCAGCAGCTCAAGGGACTCCTCCTACGAGCAGTACTTC. Encoded protein: CASSSRDSSYEQYF.

V and J are TRBV29-1 and TRBJ1-1; TRBD1 might be the D (5 bases). Looked up from germline, CDR1 is SQVTM and CDR2 is ANQGSEA. CDR3 length equals 12 residues. The V gene lost 6 bases and the J gene lost 5 bases, with 13 bases spanning the gap. The CDR3 reads CSVERGWTEAFF. For the CDR3, the DNA is TGCAGCGTCGAGAGGGGATGGACTGAAGCTTTCTTT.

This clonotype was detected ten times or more. The chain recombines TRBV11-3 with TRBJ1-2; possibly TRBD1 for D (5 bases). Trimming removed 4 bases from V and 5 bases from J, with 23 bases in between. This CDR3 spans 17 amino acids. Germline CDR1 and CDR2: SGHNT and YENEEA. CDR3: CASSSKWSVRGWYGYTF. The CDR3 DNA reads TGTGCCAGCAGCTCAAAATGGTCGGTCCGGGGGTGGTATGGCTACACCTTC.

The rearrangement joins TRBV4-2 to TRBJ1-5; D gene uncertain. The ends were cut back, 0 bases at V and 2 bases at J, with 14 bases in the middle. Germline CDR1 is LGHNA and CDR2 is YNFKEQ. The CDR3 runs to 17 residues. DNA for the CDR3: TGTGCCAGCAGCCAAGATTGGCACGCCGCTGGCAATCAGCCCCAGCATTTT. It encodes CASSQDWHAAGNQPQHF.

The V and J genes are TRBV6-1 and TRBJ1-1, with D possibly TRBD1 on 5 matching bases. CDR3 length equals 14 residues. V was pared by 6 bases and J by 7 bases, with 18 bases between. From germline, CDR1 is MNHNS and CDR2 SASEGT. CDR3 in DNA: TGTGCCAGCAGCCGGTGGGGGACCGAGGGTGAAGCTTTCTTT. This gives the protein CASSRWGTEGEAFF.

This clonotype has ten or more counts. V usage is TRBV5-1 and J usage is TRBJ1-5; TRBD1 agrees at 8 bases. This CDR3 has 14 amino acids. The V gene end was trimmed by 0 bases and the J gene end by 4 bases; junction bases not matched to a gene: 0. CDR1 and CDR2 from the germline V gene are SGHRS and YFSETQ. CDR3 protein: CASSLGTGNQPQHF. DNA for the CDR3: TGCGCCAGCAGCTTGGGGACAGGGAATCAGCCCCAGCATTTT. Combining the CDR3 with reference TRBV5-1 and TRBJ1-5 gives the whole variable domain KAGVTQTPRYLIKTRGQQVTLSCSPISGHRSVSWYQQTPGQGLQFLFEYFSETQRNKGNFPGRFSGRQFSNSRSEMNVSTLELGDSALYLCASSLGTGNQPQHFGDGTRLSIL.

CDR3 residues: CASSSPGGYEQYF. The DNA of the CDR3 is TGTGCCAGCAGTTCGCCAGGGGGCTACGAGCAGTACTTC. This rearrangement joins TRBV12-3 or TRBV12-4 to TRBJ2-7, with 7 bases that match TRBD1. The CDR3 sequence is 13 residues long. Germline trimming cut 4 bases from V and 3 bases from J; bases unmatched to any gene: 3.

The table lists this clonotype with a few counts. One base away lies a much larger clone, so this may be a sequencing read error. This chain connects TRBV7-2 to TRBJ2-7; D is perhaps TRBD2 (5 bases). CDR3 length equals 14 residues. In germline, CDR1 is SGHTA, CDR2 FQGNSA. V shed 3 bases and J shed 2 bases, with 11 bases lying between them. DNA for the CDR3: TGTGCCAGCAGCTTGCGCGGGTGGCCCTACGAGCAGTACTTC. Translating gives CASSLRGWPYEQYF.

This clonotype was detected only a few times. The gene calls are TRBV12-3 or TRBV12-4 and TRBJ1-2, with 9 nucleotides matching TRBD1. This CDR3 comprises 15 residues. The V and J ends lost 5 bases and 3 bases, in that order; junction bases with no gene match: 7. The CDR3 DNA reads as TGTGCCAGCAGTGGACCGGGACAGGGCGACTATGGCTACACCTTC. Residues: CASSGPGQGDYGYTF.

This clonotype was seen more than once but under ten times. The chain employs TRBV28 and TRBJ2-7, with TRBD2 matching 9 bases. With V trimmed by 6 bases and J by 5 bases, 17 bases remained unmatched. CDR1 and CDR2 from the germline V gene are MDHEN and SYDVKM. CDR3 length: 17 residues. CDR3 in DNA: TGTGCCAGCAGCTATCCTGTCGGACTAGCGAAAATCAACGAGCAGTACTTC. Its translation: CASSYPVGLAKINEQYF.

The sample holds many counts of this clonotype. The J gene is TRBJ2-7, the V gene TRBV6-5, with 7 bases matching TRBD2. The CDR3 runs to 16 residues. J gave up 0 bases and V 0 bases, and 5 bases lay outside the gene matches. CDR1 is MNHEY, CDR2 SVGAGI, per germline. The CDR3 sequence is CASSYSASGSSYEQYF. In DNA, the CDR3 is TGTGCCAGCAGTTACTCTGCTAGCGGTAGCTCCTACGAGCAGTACTTC.

The rearrangement uses TRBV15 and TRBJ1-1; D unresolved. There are 13 residues in the CDR3. From germline, CDR1 is LNHNV and CDR2 YYDKDF (reference sequence). V shed 0 bases and J shed 6 bases, with 8 bases lying between them. CDR3 amino acids: CATSRDLRAEAFF. CDR3 sequence (DNA): TGTGCCACCAGCAGAGATTTGAGGGCTGAAGCTTTCTTT.

This clonotype has at least ten counts. The J gene is TRBJ1-2, the V gene TRBV29-1; D uncertain. This CDR3 region has 12 residues. Trimming removed 6 bases at V and 2 bases at J, with 10 bases between. Germline V gene lookup returns CDR1 SQVTM and CDR2 ANQGSEA. This CDR3 is CSVVTRNYGYTF. The CDR3 region has the DNA TGCAGCGTAGTAACAAGGAACTATGGCTACACCTTC.